Listed here are 31 T cell receptor beta chains from one sample, sequenced in a study of identical twins. A single record per CDR3 protein comes from TCRdb applying MiXCR to the 5' RACE reads. The sample has roughly 470,000 distinct CDR3 sequences; roughly an eighth are singletons. This sample also appeared in a second study, on yellow fever vaccine responses in identical twins.

The sample taken for sequencing was CD4+ T cells sorted from blood. These receptors came from a woman aged 18-29 years in good health.

This clonotype was observed many times. The CDR3 loop is CASSLDGRSTDTQYF. The CDR3 coding sequence is TGTGCCAGCAGCTTAGACGGGCGTAGCACAGATACGCAGTATTTT. The chain recombines TRBV7-2 with TRBJ2-3; D call uncertain. CDR1 is SGHTA and CDR2 is FQGNSA in the germline V gene. The CDR3 covers 15 residues. V lost 1 base and J 0 bases, leaving 8 bases between the germline ends.

V gene TRBV3-1 combines with J gene TRBJ2-7; tentatively, D is TRBD1 (6 bases). Germline values: CDR1 LGHDT, CDR2 YNNKEL (reference sequence). V was trimmed by 5 bases and J by 3 bases, leaving 14 bases between them. CDR3 size: 14 residues. CDR3: CASSVTGLGYEQYF. The CDR3 DNA sequence: TGTGCCAGCAGCGTAACAGGGTTGGGCTACGAGCAGTACTTC.

This clonotype was observed many times. V and J are TRBV7-9 and TRBJ2-1, with D possibly TRBD2 on 5 matching bases. The CDR3 totals 14 residues. From germline, CDR1 is SEHNR and CDR2 FQNEAQ (reference sequence). V gave up 3 bases and J gave up 2 bases, with 8 bases separating them. The CDR3 nucleotides read TGTGCCAGCAGCTTTCGGGGAGCCTACAATGAGCAGTTCTTC. Protein: CASSFRGAYNEQFF. The complete variable domain, with remaining parts taken from reference TRBV7-9 and TRBJ2-1, reads DTGVSQNPRHKITKRGQNVTFRCDPISEHNRLYWYRQTLGQGPEFLTYFQNEAQLEKSRLLSDRFSAERPKGSFSTLEIQRTEQGDSAMYLCASSFRGAYNEQFFGPGTRLTVL.

The chain carries TRBV7-9 and TRBJ2-3, with D maybe TRBD1 (6 bases). In germline, CDR1 is SEHNR, CDR2 FQNEAQ (reference sequence). CDR3 length: 16 amino acids. V lost 0 bases and J lost 0, with 10 bases in between. CDR3 loop: CASSLADRPSTDTQYF. CDR3 nucleotide sequence: TGTGCCAGCAGCTTAGCGGACAGACCTAGCACAGATACGCAGTATTTT.

This rearrangement joins TRBV23-1 to TRBJ2-5; D is unresolved. TRBV23-1 is an open reading frame, and its role is uncertain. Trimming removed 5 bases from V and 5 bases from J, with 15 bases in between. The CDR3 is made up of 14 amino acids. This CDR3 reads CASSSAGVGETQYF. The DNA for the CDR3 is TGCGCCAGCAGTTCGGCTGGAGTCGGGGAGACCCAGTACTTC.

The chain employs TRBV11-2 and TRBJ2-7; no reliable D call. Germline V gives CDR1 SGHAT, CDR2 FQNNGV. The V and J ends lost 5 bases and 2 bases respectively, with 7 bases between them. The CDR3 contains 12 residues. CDR3 amino acids: CASSRATYEQYF. CDR3 sequence (DNA): TGTGCCAGCAGCAGGGCCACCTACGAGCAGTACTTC.

This clonotype was found many times. V usage is TRBV7-9 and J usage is TRBJ2-2, with 11 bases that match TRBD2. The CDR3 contains 14 residues. From germline, CDR1 is SEHNR and CDR2 FQNEAQ (reference sequence). V gave up 6 bases and J gave up 3 bases; unmatched junction bases: 0. As DNA, the CDR3 is TGTGCCAGCAGACTAGCGGGGGACACCGGGGAGCTGTTTTTT. It is translated as CASRLAGDTGELFF.

The rearrangement uses TRBV2 and TRBJ1-1; D is ambiguous. Deletions cut 4 bases from V and 3 bases from J, with 6 bases between. Per germline, CDR1 SNHLY and CDR2 FYNNEI. The CDR3 is 12 amino acids. In DNA, the CDR3 is TGTGCCAGCAGTGTGGATTACACTGAAGCTTTCTTT. It yields the protein CASSVDYTEAFF.

In this sample, this clonotype turned up a few times. The chain uses TRBV7-2 and TRBJ2-7; the match to TRBD1 covers 10 bases. Germline V gives CDR1 SGHTA, CDR2 FQGNSA. With 5 bases clipped from V and 2 bases from J, the junction kept 9 bases outside the gene matches. The CDR3 length is 16 residues. The CDR3 coding sequence is TGTGCCAGCAGCCAAGCGGCTGGACAGGGGGCCTACGAGCAGTACTTC. Protein: CASSQAAGQGAYEQYF.

The chain carries TRBV6-1 and TRBJ2-1; D is perhaps TRBD2 (6 bases). Between the trimmed V and J ends, which lost 2 bases and 1 base, there was a span of 12 bases. The CDR3 has 16 amino acids. Germline values: CDR1 MNHNS, CDR2 SASEGT. CDR3 sequence reads: CASSERAGRSYNEQFF. The CDR3 bases are TGTGCCAGCAGTGAAAGGGCAGGGAGGTCCTACAATGAGCAGTTCTTC.

The gene calls are TRBV20-1 and TRBJ2-7; D uncertain. The CDR3 totals 13 residues. The V gene lost 0 bases and the J gene lost 1 base, with 7 bases spanning the gap. CDR1 and CDR2 (germline): DFQATT, SNEGSKA (reference sequence). CDR3 bases: TGCAGTGCTAGAGATCTGAGTTCCTACGAGCAGTACTTC. Encoded protein: CSARDLSSYEQYF.

This clonotype was seen a handful of times. V is TRBV2 and J is TRBJ2-1, with D unclear. Germline V gene lookup returns CDR1 SNHLY and CDR2 FYNNEI. V was cut by 5 bases and J by 10 bases, with 9 bases left in between. The CDR3 totals 11 residues. CDR3 residues: CASSPSKEQFF. DNA for the CDR3: TGTGCCAGCAGTCCTTCCAAGGAGCAGTTCTTC. Combining the CDR3 with reference TRBV2 and TRBJ2-1 gives the whole variable domain EPEVTQTPSHQVTQMGQEVILRCVPISNHLYFYWYRQILGQKVEFLVSFYNNEISEKSEIFDDQFSVERPDGSNFTLKIRSTKLEDSAMYFCASSPSKEQFFGPGTRLTVL.

This rearrangement joins TRBV12-3 or TRBV12-4 to TRBJ2-7, with 13 bases aligning to TRBD2. The V gene end was trimmed by 6 bases and the J gene end by 5 bases; junction bases not matched to a gene: 4. This CDR3 has 14 amino acids. CDR3 region: CASRTSGGFHEQYF. The DNA for the CDR3 is TGTGCCAGCAGGACTAGCGGGGGGTTCCACGAGCAGTACTTC.

The table lists this clonotype with a few counts. This chain uses TRBV20-1 with TRBJ2-5; TRBD2 agrees at 7 bases. Germline CDR1 reads DFQATT; CDR2 reads SNEGSKA (reference sequence). The CDR3 consists of 13 residues. With V trimmed by 5 bases and J by 4 bases, 7 bases remained unmatched. DNA for the CDR3: TGCAGTGCTTTTGTACTAGCGACAGAGACCCAGTACTTC. Protein: CSAFVLATETQYF.

The chain joins TRBV18 to TRBJ2-7, with 10 bases identical to TRBD1. Germline CDR1 KGHSH, CDR2 LQKENI. The CDR3 has 13 amino acids. After removal of 3 bases from V and 6 bases from J, the junction contained 2 bases not matched to a gene. CDR3 in amino acids: CASSPGQGGEQYF. As DNA, the CDR3 is TGTGCCAGCTCACCCGGACAGGGGGGCGAGCAGTACTTC.

The chain uses TRBV6-2 or TRBV6-3 and TRBJ1-5; D gene uncertain. V lost 4 bases and J lost 6, with 10 bases in between. Germline-derived CDR1 and CDR2 are MNHEY and SVGEGT. The CDR3 extends over 13 amino acids. CDR3 coding DNA: TGTGCCAGCAGTTTCCCCGCAGGTCAGCCCCAGCATTTT. It translates to CASSFPAGQPQHF.

The chain uses TRBV12-3 or TRBV12-4 and TRBJ2-5; a weak D match, TRBD2 (6 bases). Trimming pared 3 bases from V and 6 bases from J, leaving 11 bases between. The CDR3 length is 13 residues. CDR3 region: CASSLGGFQTQYF. The CDR3 DNA sequence: TGTGCCAGCAGTTTGGGGGGTTTTCAGACCCAGTACTTC.

This clonotype was seen only a few times. The chain has TRBV6-5 and TRBJ1-6; TRBD1 is a possible D gene (6 bases). The ends were cut back, 5 bases at V and 7 bases at J, with 15 bases in the middle. CDR1 and CDR2 from the germline V gene are MNHEY and SVGAGI. The length of the CDR3 is 15 residues. As DNA, the CDR3 is TGTGCCAGCAGTAACAGGGAACTCGGAAATTCACCCCTCCACTTT. Protein product: CASSNRELGNSPLHF.

The chain is built from TRBV12-3 or TRBV12-4 and TRBJ2-7, with D hard to call. Deletions cut 2 bases from V and 2 bases from J, with 4 bases between. There are 12 residues in the CDR3. DNA for the CDR3: TGTGCCAGCAGTTTAATCACCTACGAGCAGTACTTC. It encodes CASSLITYEQYF.

This clonotype came up a few times. This chain connects TRBV9 to TRBJ2-2; D not resolved. V was trimmed by 4 bases and J by 1 base, leaving 20 bases between them. The CDR3 has 18 residues. The germline gives CDR1 SGDLS, CDR2 YYNGEE. The CDR3 reads CASSLLVTPKKNTGELFF. The CDR3 DNA follows: TGTGCCAGCAGCCTGCTGGTCACCCCAAAAAAGAACACCGGGGAGCTGTTTTTT.

In its sample, this clonotype was seen a few times. This rearrangement joins TRBV4-2 to TRBJ2-3; TRBD2 aligns across 11 bases. The J segment lost 2 bases and the V segment lost 2 bases, leaving 12 bases of the junction unmatched. The CDR3 covers 19 residues. Per germline, CDR1 LGHNA and CDR2 YNFKEQ. For the CDR3, the DNA is TGTGCCAGCAGCCAAACTAGCGGGGGACTCTCATGGTCCACAGATACGCAGTATTTT. Encoded protein: CASSQTSGGLSWSTDTQYF.

This clonotype was recorded a few times. Germline and junction disagree at one end, which may indicate a read error. The CDR3 sequence is CASSFSGRFKVF. In nucleotides, the CDR3 is TGTGCCAGCAGCTTTAGCGGGAGGTTTAAGGTCTTC. The J gene is TRBJ2-1, the V gene TRBV7-2; 10 nucleotides match TRBD2. Germline V CDR1 and CDR2: SGHTA, FQGNSA. The CDR3 is 12 amino acids.

This clonotype was counted once. The J gene is TRBJ2-3, the V gene TRBV19; 11 bases line up with TRBD2. The CDR3 is 16 amino acids. CDR1 and CDR2 from the germline V gene are LNHDA and SQIVND (reference sequence). V lost 5 bases, J lost 3 bases, and 7 bases stayed unmatched. The CDR3 coding sequence is TGTGCCAGTAGTCAGACACTAGCGGGGGTAACAGATACGCAGTATTTT. Amino acids: CASSQTLAGVTDTQYF.

This clonotype appeared a few times. The rearrangement uses TRBV7-8 and TRBJ2-5, with D possibly called TRBD1 or TRBD2 (7 bases each). Trimming took off 5 bases at V and 4 bases at J, with 17 bases between the two ends. The CDR3 loop spans 15 amino acids. CDR1 and CDR2 from the germline V gene are SGHVS and FQNEAQ. The CDR3 DNA is TGTGCCAGCAGCCCAGGGGGGGCAATAGGAGAGACCCAGTACTTC. Protein product: CASSPGGAIGETQYF.

In its sample, this clonotype was seen many times. The chain uses TRBV7-2 and TRBJ2-1, with 10 bases lining up with TRBD2. This CDR3 has 15 amino acids. Germline CDR1 reads SGHTA; CDR2 reads FQGNSA. Losses at the gene ends were 5 bases for V and 9 bases for J; bases not matched to a gene: 10. CDR3 coding DNA: TGTGCCAGCAGCCAGCGGGAGGGCGAAAATGGTGAGCAGTTCTTC. Residues: CASSQREGENGEQFF.

This clonotype was recorded a few times. The chain couples TRBV20-1 to TRBJ2-2, with D possibly TRBD1 on 5 matching bases. The CDR3 sequence is 14 residues long. Trimming cost V 2 bases and J 1 base, with 8 bases left between them. Germline CDR1 and CDR2: DFQATT and SNEGSKA (reference sequence). The CDR3 nucleotides are TGCAGTGCTAGATATCAGGGGAACACCGGGGAGCTGTTTTTT. Residues: CSARYQGNTGELFF.

This clonotype was seen a few times. The chain has TRBV6-2 or TRBV6-3 and TRBJ2-7; 9 positions agree with TRBD1. The CDR3 is 15 amino acids. Per germline, CDR1 MNHEY and CDR2 SVGEGT. J gave up 2 bases and V 5 bases, and 7 bases lay outside the gene matches. The CDR3 nucleotides read TGTGCCAGCAGTCCTTCCCGGGACAGGGCCTACGAGCAGTACTTC. Its protein is CASSPSRDRAYEQYF.

This clonotype has more than one count but fewer than ten. The chain couples TRBV28 to TRBJ2-1; D perhaps matches TRBD1 (6 bases). The CDR3 consists of 15 residues. V shed 6 bases and J shed 7 bases, with 19 bases lying between them. Germline CDR1 reads MDHEN; CDR2 reads SYDVKM. The CDR3 DNA follows: TGTGCCAGCAGGACGGTATACAGGGACGGGAATGAGCAGTTCTTC. Translation: CASRTVYRDGNEQFF.

V and J are TRBV7-2 and TRBJ2-3, with D perhaps matching TRBD2 (6 bases). This CDR3 is built from 16 residues. V lost 5 bases and J lost 1, with 16 bases in between. Germline CDR1 reads SGHTA; CDR2 reads FQGNSA. The CDR3 coding sequence is TGTGCCAGCAGCCCTCGTCTTGCGGGGCGCACAGATACGCAGTATTTT. Residues: CASSPRLAGRTDTQYF.

The V and J genes are TRBV7-3 and TRBJ1-6; 9 bases are a match to TRBD1. The trim removed 5 bases at V and 8 bases at J, leaving 10 bases unmatched. Germline V gene data show CDR1 as SGHTA and CDR2 as FQGTGA. The CDR3 extends over 16 amino acids. CDR3 residues: CASSASDRGGHSPLHF. The CDR3 DNA reads TGTGCCAGCAGCGCATCCGACAGGGGGGGCCATTCACCCCTCCACTTT.

The rearrangement uses TRBV6-1 and TRBJ2-4; possibly TRBD2 for D (5 bases). The V gene lost 6 bases and the J gene lost 1 base, with 13 bases spanning the gap. The germline CDR1 and CDR2 sequences are MNHNS and SASEGT. The CDR3 runs to 15 residues. CDR3 DNA sequence: TGTGCCAGCAGCCCCCCGGGGATGGCCAAAAACATTCAGTACTTC. Protein product: CASSPPGMAKNIQYF.